The 25 T cell receptor beta chains listed next were all sequenced from one sample in a study of blood T cell repertoires in COVID-19. Sequenced by immunoSEQ multiplex PCR; TCRdb stores in-frame clones only, minus some. This sample has about 260,000 clones; about nine tenths occur once, and the top ten carry more than 1.3%. The sample taken for sequencing was peripheral blood. Receptors were obtained from a woman in her 40s who had recovered from COVID-19.

The chain combines TRBV6-6 with TRBJ1-2; 10 bases align to TRBD1. The CDR3 totals 15 residues. Germline CDR1 reads MNHNY; CDR2 reads SVGAGI (reference sequence). The V segment lost 1 base and the J segment 1 base; nucleotides outside the gene matches: 0. The CDR3 here is CASSYWDRGNYGYTF. Here the CDR3 DNA reads TGTGCCAGCAGTTACTGGGACAGGGGTAACTATGGCTACACCTTC.

The chain recombines TRBV5-1 with TRBJ2-1, with 9 nucleotides matching TRBD2. V was pared by 2 bases and J by 5 bases, with 8 bases of the junction left unmatched. CDR3 length: 16 amino acids. Germline CDR1 and CDR2: SGHRS and YFSETQ. The DNA for the CDR3 is TGCGCCAGCAGCTTACCCCAGAGCGGGGGGAACAATGAGCAGTTCTTC. Translated: CASSLPQSGGNNEQFF.

This clone has only one observation. The CDR3 here is CASSLGLFNYGYTF. For the CDR3, the DNA is TGTGCCAGCAGCCTTGGACTTTTTAACTATGGCTACACCTTC. V usage is TRBV6-5 and J usage is TRBJ1-2; no reliable D call. CDR3 length: 14 residues. CDR1 and CDR2 from the germline V gene are MNHEY and SVGAGI. V was shortened by 6 bases and J by 1 base, with 12 bases between the two germline ends.

This rearrangement joins TRBV19 to TRBJ1-4, with 7 bases that match TRBD1. There are 13 residues in the CDR3. V dropped 8 bases and J dropped 7; count of bases not matched to a gene: 7. Germline V gene data show CDR1 as LNHDA and CDR2 as SQIVND (reference sequence). The CDR3 loop is CASGGTAVEKLFF. The CDR3 region has the DNA TGTGCCAGTGGGGGGACAGCGGTTGAAAAACTGTTTTTT. Together with reference TRBV19 and TRBJ1-4, the CDR3 gives the full variable domain: DGGITQSPKYLFRKEGQNVTLSCEQNLNHDAMYWYRQDPGQGLRLIYYSQIVNDFQKGDIAEGYSVSREKKESFPLTVTSAQKNPTAFYLCASGGTAVEKLFFGSGTQLSVL.

The V and J genes are TRBV6-5 and TRBJ1-4; D ambiguous. The CDR3 is made up of 16 amino acids. Germline CDR1 and CDR2: MNHEY and SVGAGI. V lost 2 bases and J 1 base, leaving 11 bases between the germline ends. The CDR3 nucleotides read TGTGCCAGCAGTTACGGGTCGCGGGTAACTAATGAAAAACTGTTTTTT. Its translation: CASSYGSRVTNEKLFF.

This chain uses TRBV5-1 with TRBJ2-1; 9 nucleotides align to TRBD1. The trim removed 3 bases at V and 4 bases at J, leaving 5 bases unmatched. The CDR3 runs to 15 residues. Germline CDR1 reads SGHRS; CDR2 reads YFSETQ. This CDR3 is CASSSPGQGYNEQFF. In nucleotides, the CDR3 is TGCGCCAGCAGCTCGCCGGGACAGGGATACAATGAGCAGTTCTTC.

CDR3 coding DNA: TGTGCCAGCAGCGCCGGCAGGGTCTATGGCTACACCTTC. It codes for CASSAGRVYGYTF. The rearrangement uses TRBV9 and TRBJ1-2; tentative D call: TRBD1 (5 bases). The V gene's germline CDR1 is SGDLS and CDR2 YYNGEE. Trimming took 3 bases from V and 4 from J, leaving 10 bases between them. The CDR3 is 13 residues long.

This clone was observed a few times. J is TRBJ2-1 and V is TRBV2; a weak D match, TRBD1 (5 bases). Germline V CDR1 and CDR2: SNHLY, FYNNEI. The CDR3 spans 11 residues. Deletions cut 1 base from V and 10 bases from J, with 5 bases between. CDR3 coding DNA: TGTGCCAGCAGTGAAGAGGGGGAGCAGTTCTTC. It codes for CASSEEGEQFF.

The chain combines TRBV7-9 with TRBJ1-6; D gene ambiguous. CDR1 SEHNR and CDR2 FQNEAQ come from the germline V gene (reference sequence). Trimming took 1 base from V and 10 from J, leaving 8 bases between them. CDR3 size: 13 residues. As DNA, the CDR3 is TGTGCCAGCAGCTTAGGACAAAGATCACCCCTCCACTTT. It codes for CASSLGQRSPLHF.

The rearrangement links TRBV7-9 to TRBJ2-4, with 10 positions matching TRBD1. J lost 8 bases, V lost 1 base, and 2 bases had no gene match. The CDR3 length is 14 residues. Germline V gene lookup returns CDR1 SEHNR and CDR2 FQNEAQ (reference sequence). CDR3 amino acids: CASSLGDRGDIQYF. The CDR3 nucleotides read TGTGCCAGCAGCTTAGGGGACAGGGGAGACATTCAGTACTTC.

This sequence joins TRBV6-6 and TRBJ1-5, with D possibly TRBD1 on 5 matching bases. Trimming pared 10 bases from V and 7 bases from J, leaving 17 bases between. This CDR3 has 13 residues. Germline V gene data show CDR1 as MNHNY and CDR2 as SVGAGI (reference sequence). The CDR3 protein is CATSIRGGQPQHF. For the CDR3, the DNA is TGTGCCACCTCAATCCGGGGGGGGCAGCCCCAGCATTTT.

The sample holds many counts of this clone. In the same sample, other DNA sequences code for this CDR3. The chain recombines TRBV19 with TRBJ1-5; TRBD1 is a possible D gene (6 bases). V dropped 3 bases and J dropped 7 bases, with 10 bases sitting between them. The germline CDR1 and CDR2 sequences are LNHDA and SQIVND (reference sequence). The CDR3 spans 13 residues. The CDR3 coding sequence is TGTGCCAGTAGTATCGAACAGGGCCAGCCCCAGCATTTT. It specifies CASSIEQGQPQHF.

V and J are TRBV10-3 and TRBJ2-5, with TRBD2 matching 7 bases. V lost 3 bases and J lost 5; bases outside the gene matches: 3. Germline CDR1 reads ENHRY; CDR2 reads SYGVKD. The CDR3 has 13 residues. As DNA, the CDR3 is TGTGCCATCAGTGATACTAGCGAGGAGACCCAGTACTTC. This gives the protein CAISDTSEETQYF.

The V and J genes are TRBV29-1 and TRBJ1-2, with 8 nucleotides matching TRBD1. J lost 6 bases, V lost 7 bases, and 4 bases had no gene match. Per the germline V gene, CDR1 is SQVTM and CDR2 is ANQGSEA. This CDR3 is built from 11 residues. In DNA form, the CDR3 reads TGCAGCGAAAAGACAGGGGATGGCTACACCTTC. It yields the protein CSEKTGDGYTF.

CDR3 residues: CASSRQGANTEAFF. The DNA of the CDR3 is TGTGCCAGCAGCCGACAGGGGGCGAACACTGAAGCTTTCTTT. The chain links TRBV7-3 to TRBJ1-1; 10 bases map to TRBD1. V lost 5 bases and J lost 1; bases outside the gene matches: 1. The germline CDR1 and CDR2 sequences are SGHTA and FQGTGA. This CDR3 region has 14 residues.

The genes are TRBV7-9 and TRBJ1-2; 11 nucleotides line up with TRBD1. This CDR3 contains 16 residues. Trimming cost V 5 bases and J 3 bases; bases outside gene matches: 8. The V gene's germline CDR1 is SEHNR and CDR2 FQNEAQ (reference sequence). The CDR3 nucleotides read TGTGCCAGCAGCCTAGGGACAGGGGGACTTTACTATGGCTACACCTTC. It codes for CASSLGTGGLYYGYTF.

The J gene is TRBJ1-2, the V gene TRBV5-6, with D perhaps TRBD1 (6 bases). The CDR3 sequence is 14 residues long. The germline CDR1 and CDR2 sequences are SGHDT and YYEEEE. Deletions cut 0 bases from V and 4 bases from J, with 10 bases between. CDR3 protein: CASSLEGGGYGYTF. The CDR3 nucleotides are TGTGCCAGCAGCTTGGAGGGAGGGGGCTATGGCTACACCTTC.

The chain uses TRBV3-1 (or the pseudogene TRBV3-2) and TRBJ2-7, with D maybe TRBD1 (6 bases). Germline CDR1 LGHDT, CDR2 YNNKEL (reference sequence). V gave up 0 bases and J gave up 2 bases, with 20 bases separating them. The CDR3 is 18 residues long. The CDR3 spells CASSQDLGGDRRTYEQYF. DNA for the CDR3: TGTGCCAGCAGCCAAGACCTCGGAGGAGACAGGCGTACCTACGAGCAGTACTTC.

This chain connects TRBV30 to TRBJ2-7; 7 nucleotides align to TRBD1. The CDR3 is made up of 14 amino acids. Trimming removed 1 base from V and 2 bases from J; junction bases left unmatched: 5. Looked up from germline, CDR1 is GTSNPN and CDR2 is SVGIG (reference sequence). CDR3 DNA: TGTGCCTGGAGTGCCTGGGGACAGACCTACGAGCAGTACTTC. Its translation: CAWSAWGQTYEQYF. The whole variable domain, remainder taken from reference TRBV30 and TRBJ2-7, is SQTIHQWPATLVQPVGSPLSLECTVEGTSNPNLYWYRQAAGRGLQLLFYSVGIGQISSEVPQNLSASRPQDRQFILSSKKLLLSDSGFYLCAWSAWGQTYEQYFGPGTRLTVT.

V and J are TRBV2 and TRBJ1-5; a weak D match, TRBD1 (6 bases). Trimming took off 4 bases at V and 5 bases at J, with 15 bases between the two ends. The CDR3 contains 15 residues. CDR1 SNHLY and CDR2 FYNNEI come from the germline V gene. The CDR3 spells CASSAVGQKYQPQHF. In DNA form, the CDR3 reads TGTGCCAGCAGTGCTGTAGGACAGAAATATCAGCCCCAGCATTTT.

The chain joins TRBV7-2 to TRBJ2-1; TRBD1 is a possible D gene (5 bases). With 0 bases removed from V and 3 bases from J, the gap between germline ends came to 9 bases. The CDR3 contains 15 residues. Germline values: CDR1 SGHTA, CDR2 FQGNSA. This chain's CDR3 is CASSLAGQGYNEQFF. The CDR3 DNA reads as TGTGCCAGCAGCTTAGCAGGGCAGGGCTACAATGAGCAGTTCTTC.

The chain couples TRBV2 to TRBJ2-3; 7 nucleotides agree with TRBD1. Germline CDR1 reads SNHLY; CDR2 reads FYNNEI. This CDR3 spans 16 amino acids. V lost 6 bases to trimming and J lost 0 bases; unmatched junction nucleotides: 9. In DNA form, the CDR3 reads TGTGCCAGCAGGACACAGGGGCTTCGAAGCACAGATACGCAGTATTTT. Translated: CASRTQGLRSTDTQYF. Supplemented by reference TRBV2 and TRBJ2-3, the full variable domain reads EPEVTQTPSHQVTQMGQEVILRCVPISNHLYFYWYRQILGQKVEFLVSFYNNEISEKSEIFDDQFSVERPDGSNFTLKIRSTKLEDSAMYFCASRTQGLRSTDTQYFGPGTRLTVL.

V gene TRBV6-5 combines with J gene TRBJ1-2; 12 nucleotides match TRBD1. CDR3 length: 14 residues. The V gene end was trimmed by 6 bases and the J gene end by 7 bases; junction bases not matched to a gene: 6. Germline CDR1 and CDR2: MNHEY and SVGAGI. The CDR3 loop reads CASRRDRGHVGYTF. For the CDR3, the DNA is TGTGCCAGCAGACGGGACAGGGGGCATGTTGGCTACACCTTC.

This rearrangement joins TRBV2 to TRBJ1-5, with TRBD1 as a possible D gene (5 bases). The germline gives CDR1 SNHLY, CDR2 FYNNEI. CDR3 size: 13 residues. V was clipped by 2 bases and J by 15 bases, with 17 bases between them. The CDR3: CASSETGVLERHF. In DNA, the CDR3 is TGTGCCAGCAGTGAAACGGGGGTACTCGAGCGGCATTTT.

The V call is TRBV18, the J call TRBJ2-3; TRBD2 is a possible D gene (5 bases). The CDR3 extends over 16 amino acids. Germline lookup yields CDR1 KGHSH and CDR2 LQKENI. V shed 4 bases and J shed 0 bases, with 14 bases lying between them. In nucleotides, the CDR3 is TGTGCCAGCTCACACGGACTTACCTCTAGCACAGATACGCAGTATTTT. Protein product: CASSHGLTSSTDTQYF.